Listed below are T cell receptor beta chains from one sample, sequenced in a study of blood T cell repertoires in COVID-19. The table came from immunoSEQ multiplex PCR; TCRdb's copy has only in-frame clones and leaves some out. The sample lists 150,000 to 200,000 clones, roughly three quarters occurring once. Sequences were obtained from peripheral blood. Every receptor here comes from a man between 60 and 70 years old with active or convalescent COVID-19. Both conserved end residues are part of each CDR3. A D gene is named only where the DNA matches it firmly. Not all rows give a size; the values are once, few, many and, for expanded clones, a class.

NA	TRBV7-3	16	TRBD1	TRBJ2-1	TGTGCCAGCAGACCGACCGGGACAGGGGCCAACAATGAGCAGTTCTTC	CASRPTGTGANNEQFF
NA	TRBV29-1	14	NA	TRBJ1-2	TGCAGCGTTGAATCCCCTGGGAGGGTTGTCGGCTACACCTTC	CSVESPGRVVGYTF
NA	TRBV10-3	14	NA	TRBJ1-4	TGTGCCATCAGTGCAGGGGATCCTAATGAAAAACTGTTTTTT	CAISAGDPNEKLFF
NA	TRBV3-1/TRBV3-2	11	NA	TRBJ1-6	TGTGCCAGCAGCCAAGGTCCGGGGGTCCGCTTT	CASSQGPGVRF
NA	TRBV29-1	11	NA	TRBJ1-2	TGCAGCGTGGTCCAGAACTATGGCTACACCTTC	CSVVQNYGYTF
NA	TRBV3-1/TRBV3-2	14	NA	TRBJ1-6	TGTGCCAGCAACCTCAATCCAGGGTTTTCACCCCTCCACTTT	CASNLNPGFSPLHF
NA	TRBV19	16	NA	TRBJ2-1	TGTGCCAGTAGTATGGTAGGCGGACTTGGTTACAATGAGCAGTTCTTC	CASSMVGGLGYNEQFF
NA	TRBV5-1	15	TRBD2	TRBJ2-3	TGCGCCAGCAGCTTCCTAGCGGGAGGCACAGATACGCAGTATTTT	CASSFLAGGTDTQYF
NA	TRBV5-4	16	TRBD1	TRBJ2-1	TGTGCCAGCAGCTTCCCCCCGAGACAGGGCTACAATGAGCAGTTCTTC	CASSFPPRQGYNEQFF
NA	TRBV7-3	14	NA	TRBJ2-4	TGTGCCAGCAGCTCGTCTTCGGGGGAGGACATTCAGTACTTC	CASSSSSGEDIQYF
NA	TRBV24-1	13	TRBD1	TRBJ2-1	TGTGCCACCAGCCGGGACAGCTACAATGAGCAGTTCTTC	CATSRDSYNEQFF
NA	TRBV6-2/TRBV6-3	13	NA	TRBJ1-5	TGTGCCAGCAGTCCGCAGGGGTATCAGCCCCAGCATTTT	CASSPQGYQPQHF
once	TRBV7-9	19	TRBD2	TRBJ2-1	TGTGCCAGCAGCTTAGTGCCTAGCGGGTACAGTAGCTCCTACAATGAGCAGTTCTTC	CASSLVPSGYSSSYNEQFF
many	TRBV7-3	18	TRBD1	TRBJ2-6	TGTGCCAGCAGCCCATACGGACAGGGGGCGCCTGGGGCCAACGTCCTGACTTTC	CASSPYGQGAPGANVLTF
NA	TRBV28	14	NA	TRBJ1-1	TGTGCCAGCAGTTTGGACAGCCGGGGCACTGAAGCTTTCTTT	CASSLDSRGTEAFF
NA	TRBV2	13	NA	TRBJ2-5	TGTGCCAGCAGTCCAAACTCCCAAGAGACCCAGTACTTC	CASSPNSQETQYF
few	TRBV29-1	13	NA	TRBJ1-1	TGCAGCGTTTCCAGAAACCCAAACACTGAAGCTTTCTTT	CSVSRNPNTEAFF
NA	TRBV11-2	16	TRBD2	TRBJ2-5	TGTGCCAGCAGCTCTGGACTAGCGGGAGGGCAAGAGACCCAGTACTTC	CASSSGLAGGQETQYF
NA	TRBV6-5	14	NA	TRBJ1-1	TGTGCCAGCAGATGGACAGCAATGAACACTGAAGCTTTCTTT	CASRWTAMNTEAFF
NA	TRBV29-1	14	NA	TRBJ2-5	TGCAGCGTTGACGCCGGACAGACCAGAGAGACCCAGTACTTC	CSVDAGQTRETQYF
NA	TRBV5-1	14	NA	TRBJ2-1	TGCGCCAGCAGCCCAGGACAGTCCTACAATGAGCAGTTCTTC	CASSPGQSYNEQFF
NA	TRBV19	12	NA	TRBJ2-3	TGTGCCAGTAGTATTTCGAGAGATACGCAGTATTTT	CASSISRDTQYF
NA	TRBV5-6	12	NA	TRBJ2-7	TGTGCCAGCCATGGACACCTCTACGAGCAGTACTTC	CASHGHLYEQYF
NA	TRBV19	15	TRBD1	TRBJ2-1	TGTGCCAGTAGCACCATCGGGACAGGGGTCAATGAGCAGTTCTTC	CASSTIGTGVNEQFF
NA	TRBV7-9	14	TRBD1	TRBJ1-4	TGTGCCAGCAGTACCGACAGGGGTTTAGAAAAACTGTTTTTT	CASSTDRGLEKLFF
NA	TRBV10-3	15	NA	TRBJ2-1	TGTGCCATCAGGGAGGACGGGAGCTCCTACAATGAGCAGTTCTTC	CAIREDGSSYNEQFF
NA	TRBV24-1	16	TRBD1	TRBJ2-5	TGTGCCACCAGTGACCCAAGCACAGGGGCTGGCGAGACCCAGTACTTC	CATSDPSTGAGETQYF
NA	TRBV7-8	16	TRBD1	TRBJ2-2	TGTGCCAGCAGCGCGAGACAGGGGTATAACACCGGGGAGCTGTTTTTT	CASSARQGYNTGELFF
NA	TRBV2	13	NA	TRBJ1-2	TGTGCCAGCAGTGAAGCTCGGGACTATGGCTACACCTTC	CASSEARDYGYTF
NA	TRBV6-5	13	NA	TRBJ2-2	TGTGCCAGCAGACTGAAGATCACCGGGGAGCTGTTTTTT	CASRLKITGELFF
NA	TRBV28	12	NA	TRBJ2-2	TGTGCCAGCAGTGCGGTGTCCGGGGAGCTGTTTTTT	CASSAVSGELFF
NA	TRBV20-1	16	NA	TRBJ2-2	TGCAGTGCTAGTAGGGGGGGCGAGCCCGAAAACGGGGAGCTGTTTTTT	CSASRGGEPENGELFF
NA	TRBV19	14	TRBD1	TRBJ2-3	TGTGCCAGTAAGCCACAGGGGGGCACAGATACGCAGTATTTT	CASKPQGGTDTQYF
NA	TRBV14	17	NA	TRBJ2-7	TGTGCCAGCAGCCAAGATAGGAGGACAGTCGGCTCCTACGAGCAGTACTTC	CASSQDRRTVGSYEQYF
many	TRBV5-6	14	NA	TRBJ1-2	TGTGCCAGCAGCTTGCTAGGGGTTGGCTATGGCTACACCTTC	CASSLLGVGYGYTF
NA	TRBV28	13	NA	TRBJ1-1	TGTGCCATAATACAGGACCGGAACACTGAAGCTTTCTTT	CAIIQDRNTEAFF
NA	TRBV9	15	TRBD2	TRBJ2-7	TGTGCCAGCAGCGTAGCTCCTAGCGGGTCGGGGGAGCAGTACTTC	CASSVAPSGSGEQYF
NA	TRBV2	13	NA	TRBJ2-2	TGTGCCAGCAAAGTTCAGTGGACCGGGGAGCTGTTTTTT	CASKVQWTGELFF
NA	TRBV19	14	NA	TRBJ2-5	TGTGCCAGTAGTATAGGAGCGGGCTTGAAGACCCAGTACTTC	CASSIGAGLKTQYF
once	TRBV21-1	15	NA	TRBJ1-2	TGTGCCAGCAGCAGTGGACAGGGGGCGCACTATGGCTACACCTTC	CASSSGQGAHYGYTF
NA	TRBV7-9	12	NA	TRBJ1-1	TGTGCCAGCAGCCGAGAACAGGGCGCAGCTTTCTTT	CASSREQGAAFF
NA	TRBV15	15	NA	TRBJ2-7	TGTGCCACCAGCAGACATTACCGGGACACATACGAGCAGTACTTC	CATSRHYRDTYEQYF
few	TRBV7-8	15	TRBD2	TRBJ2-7	TGTGCCAGCAGCTCCTGGGGGGGAGCTCGCGACGAGCAGTACTTC	CASSSWGGARDEQYF
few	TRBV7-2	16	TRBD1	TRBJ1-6	TGTGCCAGCAGCTTATCATCGGCAGGGGGTAATTCACCCCTCCACTTT	CASSLSSAGGNSPLHF
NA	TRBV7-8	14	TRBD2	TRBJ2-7	TGTGCCAGCAGCTTAGGCGGGAGCGGCTACGAGCAGTACTTC	CASSLGGSGYEQYF
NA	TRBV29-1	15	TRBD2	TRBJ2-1	TGCAGCGTTGGGGTAGCGGGAGGGTTCTACAATGAGCAGTTCTTC	CSVGVAGGFYNEQFF
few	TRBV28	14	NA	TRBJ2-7	TGTGCCAGCAGCCCCAAAGGGGAGGCCTACGAGCAGTACTTC	CASSPKGEAYEQYF
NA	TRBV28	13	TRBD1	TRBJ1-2	TGTGCCAGCAGTTTTTTCGGGGACAGGGTCTACACCTTC	CASSFFGDRVYTF
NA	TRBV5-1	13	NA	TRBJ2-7	TGCGCCAGCAGCTTCGGACACTCCTACGAGCAGTACTTC	CASSFGHSYEQYF
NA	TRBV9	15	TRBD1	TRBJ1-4	TGTGCCAGCAGCGCCCACAGGGGAACTAATGAAAAACTGTTTTTT	CASSAHRGTNEKLFF
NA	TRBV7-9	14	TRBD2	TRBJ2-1	TGTGCCAGCAGCTTCCAGACTAGCGAGAATGAGCAGTTCTTC	CASSFQTSENEQFF
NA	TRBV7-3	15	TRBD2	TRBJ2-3	TGTGCCAGCAGTCGTAGCGGGAGGAATACAGATACGCAGTATTTT	CASSRSGRNTDTQYF
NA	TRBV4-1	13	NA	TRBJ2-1	TGCGCCAGCAGCCTCTACAGGCAGGATGAGCAGTTCTTC	CASSLYRQDEQFF
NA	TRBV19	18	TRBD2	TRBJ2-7	TGTGCCAGTAGTATAGCGACAGGGACTAGCGGGAACCACTACGAGCAGTACTTC	CASSIATGTSGNHYEQYF
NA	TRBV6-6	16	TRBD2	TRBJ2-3	TGTGCCAGCAGTTCCGGACTAGCGGGGATCACAGATACGCAGTATTTT	CASSSGLAGITDTQYF